The present T cell receptor beta chain was sequenced within a study of shared clonotypes between healthy human individuals. The table lists this clone with a few counts. Antigen specificity is unknown. Findings and caveats of the study: Clonotypes shared by all four donors outscored non-shared clonotypes in generation probability.

Recent acute infections and vaccinations were absent in the healthy HIV-negative adult donors. In the CD4+ fraction, cells were divided into CD45RA+ naive and CD45RA-negative memory subsets. Per the original data handling: ImmunoSEQ junction-only sequences lacked quality scores, so their filtering differed. Assay used: immunoSEQ multiplex PCR; TCRdb lists only in-frame clones, some missing. The V and J calls and clone size come from that table; D and trimming were worked out from the DNA. The table shows more than 900,000 clones, with roughly 74% occurring only once. The V and J ends lost 3 bases and 5 bases, in that order; junction bases with no gene match: 5. Looked up from germline, CDR1 is KGHSH and CDR2 is LQKENI. This CDR3 contains 15 residues.

The sample comprised memory CD4+ T cells from PBMCs. Documented subset: CD45RA-negative fraction. V is TRBV18 and J is TRBJ2-2, with 8 bases matching TRBD1. The clonotype was recovered from a man aged 18 to 29 in good health. Some clones in this sample may be carry-over from other donors' samples. CDR3 DNA sequence: TGTGCCAGCTCACCTACAAGGACAGGGACCGGGGAGCTGTTTTTT. It specifies CASSPTRTGTGELFF.